This T cell receptor beta chain originates from a study of graft-versus-host responses after intestinal transplantation. General study points: GvH clones detected in recipient marrow included some appearing first in ileum or blood.

Clones were read by immunoSEQ multiplex PCR, and TCRdb kept only the in-frame ones, dropping some. The repertoire holds approximately 81,000 clones, about nine tenths seen once, with around 8% in the top ten. CDR1 is SQVTM and CDR2 is ANQGSEA in the germline V gene. The CDR3 is made up of 15 amino acids. As concerns this clone: What it recognizes is unknown. Germline is not matched at one junction end, which may reflect a read error.

The chain is built from TRBV29-1 and TRBJ1-2; a possible D gene is TRBD1 (5 bases). The receptor's source is a human donor who was the organ donor for an intestinal transplant. The sequenced sample was unstimulated CD8+ T cells sorted from spleen or lymph node cells, obtained before transplant. The CDR3 DNA reads TGCAGCGTTGTGCTGGACAAGACCACATCATCAGGCTTCACCTTC. Its protein product is CSVVLDKTTSSGFTF. Drawing the rest from reference TRBV29-1 and TRBJ1-2, the complete variable domain is SAVISQKPSRDICQRGTSLTIQCQVDSQVTMMFWYRQQPGQSLTLIATANQGSEATYESGFVIDKFPISRPNLTFSTLTVSNMSPEDSSIYLCSVVLDKTTSSGFTFGSGTRLTVV.